Below, one T cell receptor beta chain is given with its context. Its antigen is unidentified. This specimen comes from a study of T cells in localized non-small cell lung cancer. Study-wide points: Adjacent uninvolved lung tissue had the highest T cell clonality, exceeding tumor. Prolonged overall survival went with higher T cell density in the blood.

This CDR3 comprises 15 residues. Germline CDR1 and CDR2: SGHNT and YYREEE (reference sequence). The J segment lost 4 bases and the V segment lost 2 bases, leaving 4 bases of the junction unmatched. The data were produced by immunoSEQ multiplex PCR, yet TCRdb's version contains in-frame clones alone and is incomplete. The sample includes 53,000 or so clones, around four fifths of them seen just once. The sequencing used peripheral blood mononuclear cells, collected before any cancer treatment. The chain couples TRBV5-4 to TRBJ2-2; 8 positions agree with TRBD2. The clonotype originates from a man aged 35-69 years with stage III lung adenocarcinoma. CDR3 protein: CASSLAGVSTGELFF. In DNA, the CDR3 is TGTGCCAGCAGCTTAGCGGGGGTTTCCACCGGGGAGCTGTTTTTT.